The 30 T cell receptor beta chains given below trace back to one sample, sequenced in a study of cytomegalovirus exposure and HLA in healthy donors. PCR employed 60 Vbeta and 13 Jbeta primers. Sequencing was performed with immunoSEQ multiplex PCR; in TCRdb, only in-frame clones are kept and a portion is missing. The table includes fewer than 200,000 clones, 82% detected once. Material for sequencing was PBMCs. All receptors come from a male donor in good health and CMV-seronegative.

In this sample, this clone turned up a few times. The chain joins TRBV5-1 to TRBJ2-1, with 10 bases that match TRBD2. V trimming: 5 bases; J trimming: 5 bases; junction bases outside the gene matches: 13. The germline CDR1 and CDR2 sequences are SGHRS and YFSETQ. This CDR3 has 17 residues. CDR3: CASRYSAGGPSHNEQFF. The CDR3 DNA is TGCGCCAGCAGATACTCAGCGGGGGGGCCTTCTCACAATGAGCAGTTCTTC.

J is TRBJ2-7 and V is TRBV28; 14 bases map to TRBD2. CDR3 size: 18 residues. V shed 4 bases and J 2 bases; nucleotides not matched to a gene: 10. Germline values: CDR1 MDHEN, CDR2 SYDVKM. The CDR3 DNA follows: TGTGCCAGCAGTTCCCCCGGACTAGCGGGAGGTTTAACCTACGAGCAGTACTTC. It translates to CASSSPGLAGGLTYEQYF.

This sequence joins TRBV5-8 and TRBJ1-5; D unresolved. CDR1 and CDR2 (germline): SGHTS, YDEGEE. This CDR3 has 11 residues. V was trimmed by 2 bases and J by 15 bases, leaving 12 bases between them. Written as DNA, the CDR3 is TGTGCCAGCAGCTTCCGGTCCGGAGCGCATTTT. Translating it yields CASSFRSGAHF.

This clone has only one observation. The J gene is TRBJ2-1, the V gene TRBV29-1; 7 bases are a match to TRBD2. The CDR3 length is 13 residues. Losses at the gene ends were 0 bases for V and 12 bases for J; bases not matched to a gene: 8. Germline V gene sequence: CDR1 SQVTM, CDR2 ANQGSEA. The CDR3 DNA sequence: TGCAGCGTTGAAGAGGGGGGGGGTAGCAGGCAGTTCTTC. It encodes CSVEEGGGSRQFF.

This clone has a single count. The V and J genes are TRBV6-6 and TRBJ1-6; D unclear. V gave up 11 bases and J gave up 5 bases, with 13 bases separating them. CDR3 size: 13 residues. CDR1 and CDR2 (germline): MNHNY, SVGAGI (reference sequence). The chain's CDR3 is CACSGGDNSPLHF. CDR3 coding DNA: TGTGCCTGCTCCGGCGGAGATAATTCACCCCTCCACTTT.

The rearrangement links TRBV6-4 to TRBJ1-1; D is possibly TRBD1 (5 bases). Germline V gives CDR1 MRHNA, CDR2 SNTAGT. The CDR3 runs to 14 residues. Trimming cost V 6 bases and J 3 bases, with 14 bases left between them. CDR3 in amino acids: CASRDRGWDTEAFF. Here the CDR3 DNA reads TGTGCCAGCAGAGACCGGGGGTGGGACACTGAAGCTTTCTTT.

CDR3 in amino acids: CATSRAGNYGYTF. CDR3 sequence (DNA): TGTGCCACCAGCAGAGCGGGTAACTATGGCTACACCTTC. V and J are TRBV15 and TRBJ1-2; D not resolved. Germline values: CDR1 LNHNV, CDR2 YYDKDF (reference sequence). V shed 1 base and J shed 1 base, with 4 bases lying between them. There are 13 residues in the CDR3.

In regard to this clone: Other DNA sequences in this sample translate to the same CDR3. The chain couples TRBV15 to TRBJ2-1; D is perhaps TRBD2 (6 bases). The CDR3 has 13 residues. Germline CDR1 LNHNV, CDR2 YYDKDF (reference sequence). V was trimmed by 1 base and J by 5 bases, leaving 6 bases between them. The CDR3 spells CATSRGGDNEQFF. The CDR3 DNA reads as TGTGCCACCAGCAGAGGCGGGGACAATGAGCAGTTCTTC.

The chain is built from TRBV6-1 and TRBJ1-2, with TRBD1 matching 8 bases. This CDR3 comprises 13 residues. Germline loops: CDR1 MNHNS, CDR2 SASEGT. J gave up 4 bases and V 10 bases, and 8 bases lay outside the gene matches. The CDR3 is CATQTGVGYGYTF. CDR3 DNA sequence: TGTGCCACCCAGACAGGGGTCGGCTATGGCTACACCTTC.

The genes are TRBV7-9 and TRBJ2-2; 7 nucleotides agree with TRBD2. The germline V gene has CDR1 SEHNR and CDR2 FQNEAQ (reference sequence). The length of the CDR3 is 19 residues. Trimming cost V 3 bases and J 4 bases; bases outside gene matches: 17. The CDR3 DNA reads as TGTGCCAGCAGCTTCGAGTCAGGTGTGGTGCGGGAGAGCACCGGGGAGCTGTTTTTT. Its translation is CASSFESGVVRESTGELFF.

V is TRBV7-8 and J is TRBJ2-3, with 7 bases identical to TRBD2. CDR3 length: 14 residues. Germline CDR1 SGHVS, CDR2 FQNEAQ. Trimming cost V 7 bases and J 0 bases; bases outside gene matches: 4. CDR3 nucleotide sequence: TGTGCCAGCAAGCGGGGCGGCAGCACAGATACGCAGTATTTT. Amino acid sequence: CASKRGGSTDTQYF.

CDR3 residues: CASSGSRAGDQYF. CDR3 nucleotide sequence: TGTGCCAGCAGTGGTTCAAGAGCAGGGGACCAGTACTTC. This chain joins TRBV2 and TRBJ2-5; tentatively, D is TRBD1 (6 bases). This CDR3 is 13 amino acids long. The V end lost 4 bases, the J end lost 10 bases, and 16 bases lay between the germline ends. The germline V gene encodes CDR1 SNHLY and CDR2 FYNNEI.

The CDR3 nucleotides are TGTGCCAGTAGTATCGGGGGAGGCACTGAAGCTTTCTTT. Its translation is CASSIGGGTEAFF. The V and J genes are TRBV19 and TRBJ1-1, with D possibly being TRBD1 (5 bases). This CDR3 is 13 amino acids long. V shed 3 bases and J shed 4 bases, with 9 bases lying between them. Germline V CDR1 and CDR2: LNHDA, SQIVND (reference sequence).

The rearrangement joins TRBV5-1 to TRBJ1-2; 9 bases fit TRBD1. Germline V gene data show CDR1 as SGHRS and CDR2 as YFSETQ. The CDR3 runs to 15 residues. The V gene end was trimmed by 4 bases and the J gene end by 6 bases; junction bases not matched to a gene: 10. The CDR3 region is CASSDKRDRVNGYTF. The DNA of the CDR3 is TGCGCCAGCAGCGACAAACGGGACAGGGTGAATGGCTACACCTTC.

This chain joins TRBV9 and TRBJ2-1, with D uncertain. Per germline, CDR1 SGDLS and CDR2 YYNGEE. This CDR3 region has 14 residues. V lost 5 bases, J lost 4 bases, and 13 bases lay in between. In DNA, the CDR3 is TGTGCCAGCAGTTGGGCCCCGCCATACAATGAGCAGTTCTTC. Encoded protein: CASSWAPPYNEQFF.

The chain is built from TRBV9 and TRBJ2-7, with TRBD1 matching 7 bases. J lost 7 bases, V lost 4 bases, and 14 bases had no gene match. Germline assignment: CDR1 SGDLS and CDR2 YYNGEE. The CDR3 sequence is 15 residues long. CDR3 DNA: TGTGCCAGCAGCTTGGGGGCTGGACAGGAAAAGGAGCAGTACTTC. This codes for CASSLGAGQEKEQYF.

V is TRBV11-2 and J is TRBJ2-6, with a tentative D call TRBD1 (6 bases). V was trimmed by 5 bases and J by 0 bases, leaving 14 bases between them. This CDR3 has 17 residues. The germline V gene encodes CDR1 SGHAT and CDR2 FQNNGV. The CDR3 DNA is TGTGCCAGCAGCCCAGGGGTGGGGAACTCTGGGGCCAACGTCCTGACTTTC. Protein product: CASSPGVGNSGANVLTF.

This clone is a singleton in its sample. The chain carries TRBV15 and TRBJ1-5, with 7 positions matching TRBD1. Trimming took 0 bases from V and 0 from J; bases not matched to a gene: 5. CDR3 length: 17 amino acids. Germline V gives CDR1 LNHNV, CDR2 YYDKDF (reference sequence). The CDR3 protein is CATSRDFAGGSNQPQHF. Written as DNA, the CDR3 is TGTGCCACCAGCAGAGATTTCGCAGGGGGTAGCAATCAGCCCCAGCATTTT. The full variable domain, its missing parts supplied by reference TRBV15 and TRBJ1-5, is DAMVIQNPRYQVTQFGKPVTLSCSQTLNHNVMYWYQQKSSQAPKLLFHYYDKDFNNEADTPDNFQSRRPNTSFCFLDIRSPGLGDTAMYLCATSRDFAGGSNQPQHFGDGTRLSIL.

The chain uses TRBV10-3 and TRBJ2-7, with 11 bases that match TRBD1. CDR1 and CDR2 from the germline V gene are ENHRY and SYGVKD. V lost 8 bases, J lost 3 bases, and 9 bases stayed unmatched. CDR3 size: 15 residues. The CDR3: CAIGGLGQGVYEQYF. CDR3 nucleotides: TGTGCCATCGGGGGGTTGGGACAGGGGGTCTACGAGCAGTACTTC.

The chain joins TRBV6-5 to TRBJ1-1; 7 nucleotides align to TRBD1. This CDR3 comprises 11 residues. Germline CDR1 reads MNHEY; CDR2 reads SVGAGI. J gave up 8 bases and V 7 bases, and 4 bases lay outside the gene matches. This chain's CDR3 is CASTSGGEAFF. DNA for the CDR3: TGTGCCAGCACCTCAGGGGGGGAAGCTTTCTTT.

CDR3 amino acids: CASSSAGMNTEAFF. In nucleotides, the CDR3 is TGCGCCAGCAGCTCGGCCGGGATGAACACTGAAGCTTTCTTT. This chain links TRBV5-1 with TRBJ1-1; the D is unclear. The germline V gene has CDR1 SGHRS and CDR2 YFSETQ. The CDR3 spans 14 residues. Trimming removed 3 bases from V and 0 bases from J, with 9 bases in between.

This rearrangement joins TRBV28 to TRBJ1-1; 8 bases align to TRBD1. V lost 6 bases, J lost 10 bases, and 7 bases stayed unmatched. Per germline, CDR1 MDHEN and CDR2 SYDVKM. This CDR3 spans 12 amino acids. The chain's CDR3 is CASRPGGRGAFF. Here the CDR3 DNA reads TGTGCCAGCAGACCAGGGGGCCGGGGAGCTTTCTTT.

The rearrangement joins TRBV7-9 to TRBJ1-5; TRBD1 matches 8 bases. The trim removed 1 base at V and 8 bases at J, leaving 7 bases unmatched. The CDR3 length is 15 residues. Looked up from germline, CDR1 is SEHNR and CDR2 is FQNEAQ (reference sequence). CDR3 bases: TGTGCCAGCAGCTTAGACGGGGACAGGCGGGAGCCCCAGCATTTT. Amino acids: CASSLDGDRREPQHF.

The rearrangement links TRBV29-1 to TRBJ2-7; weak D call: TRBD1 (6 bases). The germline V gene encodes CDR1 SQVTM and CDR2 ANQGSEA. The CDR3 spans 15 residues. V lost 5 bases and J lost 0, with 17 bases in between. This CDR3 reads CSVCTGTTRSYEQYF. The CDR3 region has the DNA TGCAGCGTTTGTACCGGGACAACTCGCTCCTACGAGCAGTACTTC.

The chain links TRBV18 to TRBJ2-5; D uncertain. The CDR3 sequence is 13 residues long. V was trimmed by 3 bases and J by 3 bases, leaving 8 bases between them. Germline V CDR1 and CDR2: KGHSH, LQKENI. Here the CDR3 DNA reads TGTGCCAGCTCACCTGTAGTGAAAGAGACCCAGTACTTC. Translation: CASSPVVKETQYF.

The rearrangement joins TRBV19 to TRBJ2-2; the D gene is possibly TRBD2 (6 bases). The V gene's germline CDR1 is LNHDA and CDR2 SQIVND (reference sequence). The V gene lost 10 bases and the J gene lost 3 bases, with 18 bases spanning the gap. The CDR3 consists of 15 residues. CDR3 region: CATHSGTYYTGELFF. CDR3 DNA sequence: TGTGCCACCCATTCCGGGACTTACTACACCGGGGAGCTGTTTTTT.

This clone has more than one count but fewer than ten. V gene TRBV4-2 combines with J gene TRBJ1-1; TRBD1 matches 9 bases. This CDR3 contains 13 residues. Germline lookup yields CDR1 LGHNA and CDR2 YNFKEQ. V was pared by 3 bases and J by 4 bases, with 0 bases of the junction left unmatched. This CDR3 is CASSQDRGTEAFF. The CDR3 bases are TGTGCCAGCAGCCAGGACAGGGGCACTGAAGCTTTCTTT.

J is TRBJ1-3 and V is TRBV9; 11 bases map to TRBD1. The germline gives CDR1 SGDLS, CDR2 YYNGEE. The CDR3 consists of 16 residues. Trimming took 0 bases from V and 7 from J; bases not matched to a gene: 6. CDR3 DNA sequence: TGTGCCAGCAGCGTAGGCCCTTGGGACAGGGGGAACACCATATATTTT. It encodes CASSVGPWDRGNTIYF.

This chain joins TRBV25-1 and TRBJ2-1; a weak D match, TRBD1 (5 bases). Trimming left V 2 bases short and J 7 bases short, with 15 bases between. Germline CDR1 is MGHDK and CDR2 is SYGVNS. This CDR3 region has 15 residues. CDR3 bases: TGTGCCAGCAGTGAAGAGCAGACAGCCGGGAATGAGCAGTTCTTC. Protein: CASSEEQTAGNEQFF.

The CDR3: CASSPGTPRTEAFF. The CDR3 bases are TGTGCCAGCAGTCCCGGAACCCCCAGGACTGAAGCTTTCTTT. The chain joins TRBV28 to TRBJ1-1, with D unclear. The germline V gene has CDR1 MDHEN and CDR2 SYDVKM. The CDR3 contains 14 residues. The V and J ends lost 5 bases and 5 bases respectively, with 15 bases between them.